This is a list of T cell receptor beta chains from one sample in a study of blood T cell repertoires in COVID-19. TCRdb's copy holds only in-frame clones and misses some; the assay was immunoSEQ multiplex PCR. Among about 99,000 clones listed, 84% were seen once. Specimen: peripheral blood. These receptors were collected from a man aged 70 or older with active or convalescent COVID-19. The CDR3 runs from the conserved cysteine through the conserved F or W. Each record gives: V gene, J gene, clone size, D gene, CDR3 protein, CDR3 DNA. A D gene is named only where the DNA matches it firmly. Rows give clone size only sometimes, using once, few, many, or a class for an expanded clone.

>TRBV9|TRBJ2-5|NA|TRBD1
CASSPGTGEETQYF
TGTGCCAGCAGCCCCGGGACAGGGGAGGAGACCCAGTACTTC
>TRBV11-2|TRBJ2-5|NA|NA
CASSLAGNGETQYF
TGTGCCAGCAGCTTAGCAGGAAACGGAGAGACCCAGTACTTC
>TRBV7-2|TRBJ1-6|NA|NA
CASSSTVKDSPLHF
TGTGCCAGCAGCTCGACAGTAAAGGATTCACCCCTCCACTTT
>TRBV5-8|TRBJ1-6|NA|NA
CASSLVQPSGNSPLHF
TGTGCCAGCAGCTTGGTTCAGCCATCGGGTAATTCACCCCTCCACTTT
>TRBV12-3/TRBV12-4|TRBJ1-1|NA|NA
CASSYSYTEAFF
TGTGCCAGCAGTTACAGTTACACTGAAGCTTTCTTT
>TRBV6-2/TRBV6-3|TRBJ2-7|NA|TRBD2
CASSYGLAGGQYYEQYF
TGTGCCAGCAGTTACGGACTAGCGGGGGGTCAATACTACGAGCAGTACTTC
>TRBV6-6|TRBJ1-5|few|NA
CASSSYTGLSNQPQHF
TGTGCCAGCAGTTCCTATACAGGGTTAAGCAATCAGCCCCAGCATTTT
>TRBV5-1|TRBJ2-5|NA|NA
CASSLGGVSETQYF
TGCGCCAGCAGCTTGGGGGGGGTCAGCGAGACCCAGTACTTC
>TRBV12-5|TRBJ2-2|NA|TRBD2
CASGLSGGAGELFF
TGTGCTAGTGGCCTTAGCGGGGGTGCCGGGGAGCTGTTTTTT
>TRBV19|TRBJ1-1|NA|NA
CASSQGGIATEAFF
TGTGCCAGTAGTCAGGGAGGTATCGCGACTGAAGCTTTCTTT
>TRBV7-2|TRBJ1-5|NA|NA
CASRQTGTEQPQHF
TGTGCCAGCAGGCAAACAGGGACGGAGCAGCCCCAGCATTTT
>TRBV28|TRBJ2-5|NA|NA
CASSLGREGTQYF
TGTGCCAGCAGTTTGGGCAGGGAAGGAACCCAGTACTTC
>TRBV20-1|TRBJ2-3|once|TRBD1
CSASPGQGFTDTQYF
TGCAGTGCGAGTCCGGGACAGGGATTTACAGATACGCAGTATTTT
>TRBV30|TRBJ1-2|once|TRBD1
CAWNQGDYGYTF
TGTGCCTGGAACCAGGGGGACTATGGCTACACCTTC
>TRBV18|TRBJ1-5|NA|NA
CASSRGGDSNQPQHF
TGTGCCAGCTCGAGGGGGGGGGACAGCAATCAGCCCCAGCATTTT
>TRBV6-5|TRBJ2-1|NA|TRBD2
CASTNPSGAYNEQFF
TGTGCCAGCACCAATCCTAGCGGGGCCTACAATGAGCAGTTCTTC
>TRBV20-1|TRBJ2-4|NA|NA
CSASDRAKNIQYF
TGCAGTGCTAGTGACAGGGCCAAAAACATTCAGTACTTC
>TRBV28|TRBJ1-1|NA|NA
CASSSPGFVAFF
TGTGCCAGCAGCTCCCCAGGGTTTGTAGCTTTCTTT
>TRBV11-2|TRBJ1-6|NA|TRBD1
CASSLGPAGQANSPLHF
TGTGCCAGCAGCTTAGGACCTGCGGGACAGGCAAATTCACCCCTCCACTTT
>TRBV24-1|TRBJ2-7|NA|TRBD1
CATSDSPGWTGDRYEQYF
TGTGCCACCAGTGATTCCCCCGGGTGGACAGGGGATAGGTACGAGCAGTACTTC
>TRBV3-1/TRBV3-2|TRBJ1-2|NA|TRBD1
CASRATGTGDGYTF
TGTGCCAGCAGGGCAACCGGGACAGGGGATGGCTACACCTTC
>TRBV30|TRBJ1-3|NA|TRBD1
CACNPGQSPSGNTIYF
TGTGCCTGCAATCCGGGACAGTCTCCCTCTGGAAACACCATATATTTT
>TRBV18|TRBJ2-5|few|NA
CASSPPGGETQYF
TGTGCCAGCTCACCACCAGGCGGGGAGACCCAGTACTTC
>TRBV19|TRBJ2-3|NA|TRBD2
CASSIGSGGPVADTQYF
TGTGCCAGTAGTATAGGGAGCGGGGGGCCGGTGGCAGATACGCAGTATTTT
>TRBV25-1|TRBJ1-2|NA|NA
CASSGRRSSNYGYTF
TGTGCCAGCAGTGGAAGACGGAGTTCTAACTATGGCTACACCTTC
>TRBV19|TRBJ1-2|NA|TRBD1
CASRQGQGANYGYTF
TGTGCCAGTAGGCAGGGACAGGGAGCTAACTATGGCTACACCTTC
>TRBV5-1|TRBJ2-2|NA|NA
CASSLAGSSGELFF
TGCGCCAGCAGCTTGGCGGGGTCGTCCGGGGAGCTGTTTTTT
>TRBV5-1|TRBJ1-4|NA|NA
CASSLAQGGSTNEKLFF
TGCGCCAGCAGCTTGGCTCAGGGTGGTTCAACTAATGAAAAACTGTTTTTT
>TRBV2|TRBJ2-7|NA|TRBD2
CASDTSGEQYF
TGTGCCAGCGACACTAGCGGCGAGCAGTACTTC
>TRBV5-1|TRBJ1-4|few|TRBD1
CASSLAGQTPNEKLFF
TGCGCCAGCAGCTTGGCGGGACAGACCCCTAATGAAAAACTGTTTTTT
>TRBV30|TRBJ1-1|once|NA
CAWSVTPGVTEAFF
TGTGCCTGGAGTGTAACCCCGGGGGTCACTGAAGCTTTCTTT
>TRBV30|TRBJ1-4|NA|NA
CAWSVGGVSEKLFF
TGTGCCTGGAGTGTGGGAGGCGTTAGTGAAAAACTGTTTTTT
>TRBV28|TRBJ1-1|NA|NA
CASSLPGTENTEAFF
TGTGCCAGCAGTTTACCCGGGACTGAGAACACTGAAGCTTTCTTT
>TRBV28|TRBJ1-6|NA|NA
CASSLTNSPLHF
TGTGCCAGCAGTTTAACAAATTCACCCCTCCACTTT
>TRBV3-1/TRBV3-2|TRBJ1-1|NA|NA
CASSQDLEDEAFF
TGTGCCAGCAGCCAAGATTTAGAGGATGAGGCTTTCTTT
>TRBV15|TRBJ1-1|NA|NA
CATTLLGGTEAFF
TGTGCCACCACCCTACTGGGAGGGACTGAAGCTTTCTTT
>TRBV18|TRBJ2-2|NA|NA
CASSPGQSNTGELFF
TGTGCCAGCTCACCAGGACAGTCGAACACCGGGGAGCTGTTTTTT
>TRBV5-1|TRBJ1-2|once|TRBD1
CASNIDGTDAYGYTF
TGCGCCAGCAATATTGACGGGACAGATGCGTATGGCTACACCTTC
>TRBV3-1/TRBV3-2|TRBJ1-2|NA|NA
CASSQRGLTNYGYTF
TGTGCCAGCAGCCAGAGGGGACTCACGAACTATGGCTACACCTTC
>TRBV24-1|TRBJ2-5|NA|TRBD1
CATSDVGQGAETQYF
TGTGCCACCAGTGACGTTGGACAGGGGGCTGAGACCCAGTACTTC
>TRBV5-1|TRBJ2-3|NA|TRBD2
CASSFGLANTDTQYF
TGCGCCAGCAGCTTTGGACTAGCGAACACAGATACGCAGTATTTT
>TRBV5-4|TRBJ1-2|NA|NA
CASSLGGRDGYTF
TGTGCCAGCAGCTTAGGGGGTAGGGATGGCTACACCTTC
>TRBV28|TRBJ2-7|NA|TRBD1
CASLGQGGSYEQYF
TGTGCCAGCCTGGGACAGGGCGGCTCCTACGAGCAGTACTTC
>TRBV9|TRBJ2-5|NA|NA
CASTLYEGSQETQYF
TGTGCCAGCACCCTCTATGAGGGCAGCCAAGAGACCCAGTACTTC
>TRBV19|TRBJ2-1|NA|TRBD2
CASSRSRLAPYNEQFF
TGTGCCAGTAGTAGATCACGACTAGCCCCCTACAATGAGCAGTTCTTC
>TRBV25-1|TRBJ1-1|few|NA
CASAPTGYTEAFF
TGTGCCAGCGCCCCTACAGGGTACACTGAAGCTTTCTTT
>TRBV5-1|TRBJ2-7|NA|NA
CASSLDALLYEQYF
TGCGCCAGCAGCTTGGACGCACTACTTTACGAGCAGTACTTC
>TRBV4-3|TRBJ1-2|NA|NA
CASSQDGGAEGYTF
TGCGCCAGCAGCCAAGATGGGGGGGCGGAGGGCTACACCTTC
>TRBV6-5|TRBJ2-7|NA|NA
CASSLYLSSYEQYF
TGTGCCAGCAGTTTATACTTGAGCTCCTACGAGCAGTACTTC
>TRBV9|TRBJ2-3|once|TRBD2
CASSAPHRGLAGDTQYF
TGTGCCAGCAGCGCCCCCCATAGGGGACTAGCGGGAGATACGCAGTATTTT
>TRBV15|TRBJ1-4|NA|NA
CATSRSNNEKLFF
TGTGCCACCAGCAGAAGCAATAATGAAAAACTGTTTTTT
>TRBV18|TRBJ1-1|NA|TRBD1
CASSPDRGRRTEAFF
TGTGCCAGCTCACCGGACAGGGGGCGCAGAACTGAAGCTTTCTTT
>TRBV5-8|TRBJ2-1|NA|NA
CASRTRGWDNEQFF
TGTGCCAGCAGGACCCGGGGGTGGGACAATGAGCAGTTCTTC